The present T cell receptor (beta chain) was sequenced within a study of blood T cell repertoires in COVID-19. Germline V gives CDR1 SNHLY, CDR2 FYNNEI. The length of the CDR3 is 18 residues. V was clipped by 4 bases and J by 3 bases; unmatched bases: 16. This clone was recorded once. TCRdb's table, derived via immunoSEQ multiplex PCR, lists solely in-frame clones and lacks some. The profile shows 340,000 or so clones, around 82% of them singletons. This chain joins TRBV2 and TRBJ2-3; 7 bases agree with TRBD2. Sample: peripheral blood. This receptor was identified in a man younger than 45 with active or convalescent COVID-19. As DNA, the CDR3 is TGTGCCAGCAGTGTCTTCGAGTCGGGCGGGAGTGGGACAGATACGCAGTATTTT. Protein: CASSVFESGGSGTDTQYF.